This T cell receptor (beta chain) emerged from a study of shared clonotypes between healthy human individuals. Overall study results and limits: Tissues were not sampled, only blood, and their repertoires likely differ. Several donors held about 4.6% of naive CD4 clonotypes in common. Across subsets, estimated richness was generally greater for naive than for memory populations.

Method: immunoSEQ multiplex PCR; TCRdb's copy keeps in-frame clones and lacks some. Here the sample spans some 1 million clones, around four fifths being singletons. A word on this clone: Its antigen is currently unknown.

Input material: memory CD4+ T cells sorted from blood. Described subset: CD45RA-negative fraction. The source is a man between 18 and 35 years old in good health.

The CDR3 region is CASSVTLGTSGKKTGELFF. The CDR3, as DNA: TGTGCCAGCAGCGTCACCTTAGGGACTAGCGGGAAGAAAACCGGGGAGCTGTTTTTT. V usage is TRBV7-6 and J usage is TRBJ2-2; TRBD2 matches at 13 bases. The CDR3 is 19 residues long. The germline CDR1 and CDR2 sequences are SGHVS and FNYEAQ. V dropped 5 bases and J dropped 5; count of bases not matched to a gene: 14.